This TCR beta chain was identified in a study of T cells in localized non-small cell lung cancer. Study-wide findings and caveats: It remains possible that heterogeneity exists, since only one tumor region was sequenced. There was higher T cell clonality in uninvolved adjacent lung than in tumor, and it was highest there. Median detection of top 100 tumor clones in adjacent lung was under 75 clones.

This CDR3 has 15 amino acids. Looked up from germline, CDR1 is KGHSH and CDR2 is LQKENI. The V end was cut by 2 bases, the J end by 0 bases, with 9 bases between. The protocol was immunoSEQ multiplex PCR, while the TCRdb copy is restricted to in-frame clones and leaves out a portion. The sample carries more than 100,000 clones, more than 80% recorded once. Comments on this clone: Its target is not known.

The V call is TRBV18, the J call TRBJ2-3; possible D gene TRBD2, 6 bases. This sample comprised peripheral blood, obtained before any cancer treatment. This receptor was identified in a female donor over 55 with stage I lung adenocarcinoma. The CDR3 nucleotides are TGTGCCAGCTCACCAGCGGGGACTAGCACAGATACGCAGTATTTT. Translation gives CASSPAGTSTDTQYF. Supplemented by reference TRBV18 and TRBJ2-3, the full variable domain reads NAGVMQNPRHLVRRRGQEARLRCSPMKGHSHVYWYRQLPEEGLKFMVYLQKENIIDESGMPKERFSAEFPKEGPSILRIQQVVRGDSAAYFCASSPAGTSTDTQYFGPGTRLTVL.